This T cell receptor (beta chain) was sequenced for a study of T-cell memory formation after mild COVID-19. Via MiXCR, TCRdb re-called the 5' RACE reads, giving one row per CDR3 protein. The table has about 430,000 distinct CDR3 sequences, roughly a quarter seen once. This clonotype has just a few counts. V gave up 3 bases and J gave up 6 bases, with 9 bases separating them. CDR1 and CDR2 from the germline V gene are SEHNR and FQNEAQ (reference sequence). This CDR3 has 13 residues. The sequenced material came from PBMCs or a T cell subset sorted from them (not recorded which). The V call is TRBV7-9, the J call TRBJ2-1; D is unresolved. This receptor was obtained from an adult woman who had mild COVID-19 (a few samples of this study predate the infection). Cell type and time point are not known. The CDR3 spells CASSFGEFNEQFF. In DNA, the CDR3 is TGTGCCAGCAGCTTCGGAGAGTTCAATGAGCAGTTCTTC.